Following are 7 T cell receptor beta chains from one sample sequenced in a study of blood T cell repertoires in COVID-19. The data were produced by immunoSEQ multiplex PCR, yet TCRdb's version contains in-frame clones alone and is incomplete. Of some 200,000 clones in the sample, roughly 94% were seen once. Sequences were obtained from peripheral blood. The receptors stem from a man aged 25-45 years with COVID-19, enrolled during active disease.

This chain links TRBV11-3 with TRBJ1-1; D ambiguous. V dropped 1 base and J dropped 1 base, with 7 bases sitting between them. CDR3 length equals 14 residues. Germline V lookup: CDR1 SGHNT, CDR2 YENEEA. The CDR3 reads CASSLGGENTEAFF. CDR3 in DNA: TGTGCCAGCAGCTTAGGCGGGGAGAACACTGAAGCTTTCTTT. The complete variable domain, with remaining parts taken from reference TRBV11-3 and TRBJ1-1, reads EAGVVQSPRYKIIEKKQPVAFWCNPISGHNTLYWYLQNLGQGPELLIRYENEEAVDDSQLPKDRFSAERLKGVDSTLKIQPAELGDSAVYLCASSLGGENTEAFFGQGTRLTVV.

This rearrangement joins TRBV27 to TRBJ2-1; D is possibly TRBD1 (5 bases). Per germline, CDR1 MNHEY and CDR2 SMNVEV (reference sequence). V was clipped by 6 bases and J by 2 bases, with 17 bases between them. CDR3 length: 16 residues. The CDR3 reads CASSLRRKGAYNEQFF. The CDR3 nucleotides read TGTGCCAGCAGCCTACGGCGGAAAGGGGCCTACAATGAGCAGTTCTTC.

J is TRBJ2-2 and V is TRBV6-6, with D possibly being TRBD2 (6 bases). V lost 3 bases and J 8 bases, leaving 10 bases between the germline ends. This CDR3 is 13 amino acids long. From germline, CDR1 is MNHNY and CDR2 SVGAGI (reference sequence). The CDR3 is CASSYPEGGELFF. The DNA of the CDR3 is TGTGCCAGCAGTTATCCGGAGGGGGGGGAGCTGTTTTTT.

V gene TRBV6-2 or TRBV6-3 combines with J gene TRBJ1-1; the match to TRBD1 covers 7 bases. Germline CDR1 reads MNHEY; CDR2 reads SVGEGT. The CDR3 covers 18 residues. The ends lost 0 bases at V and 3 bases at J; junction bases unmatched: 13. CDR3 in DNA: TGTGCCAGCAGTTACTCTGGTACCTCAGGGGGATGGGACACTGAAGCTTTCTTT. This sequence encodes CASSYSGTSGGWDTEAFF.

This clone has a single count. The chain employs TRBV7-3 and TRBJ1-6; 10 bases agree with TRBD1. J gave up 10 bases and V 1 base, and 7 bases lay outside the gene matches. CDR3 length: 16 amino acids. Germline CDR1 is SGHTA and CDR2 is FQGTGA. CDR3 nucleotides: TGTGCCAGCAGCTTAAAAACCGGGACAGGGGTCTCACCCCTCCACTTT. Translated, it gives CASSLKTGTGVSPLHF.

The CDR3 region is CASALEGQGAYEQYF. As DNA, the CDR3 is TGTGCCAGCGCCTTGGAGGGACAGGGGGCCTACGAGCAGTACTTC. The chain recombines TRBV2 with TRBJ2-7, with 11 bases matching TRBD1. Germline V gene data show CDR1 as SNHLY and CDR2 as FYNNEI. J gave up 2 bases and V 8 bases, and 8 bases lay outside the gene matches. The CDR3 sequence is 15 residues long.

The chain has TRBV6-1 and TRBJ1-6, with no clear D. The CDR3 is 16 amino acids. From germline, CDR1 is MNHNS and CDR2 SASEGT. With 0 bases removed from V and 9 bases from J, the gap between germline ends came to 15 bases. This CDR3 reads CASSEAVGVRGSPLHF. CDR3 nucleotide sequence: TGTGCCAGCAGTGAAGCTGTCGGGGTTCGGGGTTCACCCCTCCACTTT.